One T cell receptor beta chain is described in this entry. Its specificity is unknown. The sample originates from a study of cytomegalovirus exposure and HLA in healthy donors. PCR used 60 Vbeta primers and 13 Jbeta primers. Under the authors' procedure: Later analysis identified 88 million or so unique TCR beta chains, approximately 11 million shared. Sequencing was performed with immunoSEQ multiplex PCR; in TCRdb, only in-frame clones are kept and a portion is missing. V and J calls and clone size are those listed in that table; D and trimming were worked out from the DNA. This table holds tens of thousands of clones, roughly 79% found once. Germline V CDR1 and CDR2: MRHNA, SNTAGT. Between the trimmed V and J ends, which lost 0 bases and 3 bases, there was a span of 9 bases. This CDR3 region has 14 residues. Study-level findings and limits: TCR beta V segments were, for the most part, productive about 87% or about 30% of the time in an earlier analysis. In a later analysis, a missense DCLRE1C variant was linked to TCR beta V- and J-gene trimming.

This sequence was found in a male donor in good health and CMV-seropositive. The sample consisted of PBMCs. V gene TRBV6-4 combines with J gene TRBJ2-7, with D unclear. CDR3 region: CASSDSAGRYEQYF. For the CDR3, the DNA is TGTGCCAGCAGTGACTCGGCAGGCCGCTACGAGCAGTACTTC.